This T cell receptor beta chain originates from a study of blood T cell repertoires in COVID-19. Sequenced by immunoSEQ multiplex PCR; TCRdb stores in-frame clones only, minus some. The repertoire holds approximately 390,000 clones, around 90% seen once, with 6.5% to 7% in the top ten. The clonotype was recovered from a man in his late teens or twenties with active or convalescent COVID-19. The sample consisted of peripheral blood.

CDR3 in amino acids: CASSSLGGVVDEQFF. The CDR3 DNA reads TGTGCCAGCAGTTCACTAGGGGGAGTAGTCGATGAGCAGTTCTTC. This sequence joins TRBV7-2 and TRBJ2-1; D possibly corresponds to TRBD1 (6 bases). The CDR3 is 15 residues long. Deletions cut 6 bases from V and 8 bases from J, with 20 bases between. The germline CDR1 and CDR2 sequences are SGHTA and FQGNSA.